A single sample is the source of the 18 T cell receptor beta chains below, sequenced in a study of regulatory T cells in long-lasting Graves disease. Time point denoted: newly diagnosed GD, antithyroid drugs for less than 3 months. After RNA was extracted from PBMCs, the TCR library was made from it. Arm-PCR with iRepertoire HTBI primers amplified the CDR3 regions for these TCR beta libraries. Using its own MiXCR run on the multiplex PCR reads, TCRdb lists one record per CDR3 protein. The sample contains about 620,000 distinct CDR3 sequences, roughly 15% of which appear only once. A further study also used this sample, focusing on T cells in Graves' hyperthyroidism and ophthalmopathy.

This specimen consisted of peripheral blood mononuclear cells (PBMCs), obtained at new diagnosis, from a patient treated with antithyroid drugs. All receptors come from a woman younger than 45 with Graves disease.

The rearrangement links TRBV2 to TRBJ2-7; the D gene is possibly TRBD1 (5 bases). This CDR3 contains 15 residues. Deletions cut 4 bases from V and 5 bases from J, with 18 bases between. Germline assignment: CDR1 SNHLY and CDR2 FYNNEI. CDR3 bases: TGTGCCAGCAGTGGCACAGGCTTTGGAAAGAACGAGCAGTACTTC. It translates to CASSGTGFGKNEQYF.

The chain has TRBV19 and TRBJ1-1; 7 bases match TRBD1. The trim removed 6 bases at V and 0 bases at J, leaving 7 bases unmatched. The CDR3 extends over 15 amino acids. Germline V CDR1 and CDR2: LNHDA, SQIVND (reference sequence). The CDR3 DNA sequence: TGTGCCAGTAGCGGGAGGGGACAGTTGAACACTGAAGCTTTCTTT. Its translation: CASSGRGQLNTEAFF.

In DNA form, the CDR3 reads TGTGCCAGCAGCGGGGGACAGGGGGCGCAAGAGACCCAGTACTTC. Translating it yields CASSGGQGAQETQYF. This rearrangement joins TRBV7-9 to TRBJ2-1; TRBD1 matches 12 bases. Near its end, the DNA agrees better with TRBJ2-5, so the J call may be wrong. CDR1 is SEHNR and CDR2 is FQNEAQ in the germline V gene (reference sequence). The CDR3 totals 15 residues.

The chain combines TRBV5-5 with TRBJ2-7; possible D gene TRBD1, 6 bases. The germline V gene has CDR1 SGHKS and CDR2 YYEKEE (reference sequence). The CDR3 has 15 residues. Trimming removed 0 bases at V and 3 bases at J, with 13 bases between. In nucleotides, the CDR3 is TGTGCCAGCAGCTTGGTGGCAGGGGAATACTACGAGCAGTACTTC. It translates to CASSLVAGEYYEQYF. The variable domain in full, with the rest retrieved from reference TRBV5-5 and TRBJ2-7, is DAGVTQSPTHLIKTRGQQVTLRCSPISGHKSVSWYQQVLGQGPQFIFQYYEKEERGRGNFPDRFSARQFPNYSSELNVNALLLGDSALYLCASSLVAGEYYEQYFGPGTRLTVT.

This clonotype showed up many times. The CDR3 is CASSFFVGISYEQYF. CDR3 DNA sequence: TGTGCCAGCAGTTTTTTCGTGGGAATCTCCTACGAGCAGTACTTC. The rearrangement joins TRBV12-3 or TRBV12-4 to TRBJ2-7; D call uncertain. The CDR3 runs to 15 residues. V shed 3 bases and J shed 0 bases, with 12 bases lying between them.

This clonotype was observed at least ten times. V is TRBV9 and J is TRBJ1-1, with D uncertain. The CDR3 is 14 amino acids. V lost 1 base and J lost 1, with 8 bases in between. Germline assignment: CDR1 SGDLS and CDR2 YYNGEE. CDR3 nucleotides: TGTGCCAGCAGCGTAAGAGCAGCGAACACTGAAGCTTTCTTT. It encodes CASSVRAANTEAFF.

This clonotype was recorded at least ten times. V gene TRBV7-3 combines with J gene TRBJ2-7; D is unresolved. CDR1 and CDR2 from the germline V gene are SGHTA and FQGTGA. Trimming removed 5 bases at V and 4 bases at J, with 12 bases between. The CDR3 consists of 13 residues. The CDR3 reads CASSPTGGYEQYF. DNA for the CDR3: TGTGCCAGCAGCCCAACCGGCGGTTACGAGCAGTACTTC.

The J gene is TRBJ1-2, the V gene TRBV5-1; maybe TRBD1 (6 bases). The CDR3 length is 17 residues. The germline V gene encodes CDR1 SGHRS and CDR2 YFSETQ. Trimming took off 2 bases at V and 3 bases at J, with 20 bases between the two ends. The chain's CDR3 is CASSFQAGTPSDYGYTF. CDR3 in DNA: TGCGCCAGCAGCTTTCAAGCCGGGACACCTTCTGACTATGGCTACACCTTC.

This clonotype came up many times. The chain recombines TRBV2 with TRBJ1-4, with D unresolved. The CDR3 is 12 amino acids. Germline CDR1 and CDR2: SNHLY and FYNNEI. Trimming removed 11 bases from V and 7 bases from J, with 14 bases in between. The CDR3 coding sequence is TGTGCCGGAGGTACCAGGCCTGAAAAACTGTTTTTT. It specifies CAGGTRPEKLFF.

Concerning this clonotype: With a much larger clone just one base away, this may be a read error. CDR3 loop: CAGSARLDTEAFF. The CDR3 DNA sequence: TGTGCCGGCAGCGCGAGACTTGATACTGAAGCTTTCTTT. V usage is TRBV7-2 and J usage is TRBJ1-1; no definite D call. This CDR3 comprises 13 residues. In germline, CDR1 is SGHTA, CDR2 FQGNSA.

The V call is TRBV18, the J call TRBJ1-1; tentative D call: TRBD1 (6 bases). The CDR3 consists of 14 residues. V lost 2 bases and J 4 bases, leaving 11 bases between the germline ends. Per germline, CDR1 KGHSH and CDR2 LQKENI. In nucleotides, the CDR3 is TGTGCCAGCTCACCAACAGGGATGAGCACTGAAGCTTTCTTT. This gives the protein CASSPTGMSTEAFF.

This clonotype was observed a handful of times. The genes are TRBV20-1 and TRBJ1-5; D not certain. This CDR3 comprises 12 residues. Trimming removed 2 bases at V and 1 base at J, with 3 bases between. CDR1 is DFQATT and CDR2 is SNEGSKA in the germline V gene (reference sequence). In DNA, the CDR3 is TGCAGTGCTAGATGGAGCAATCAGCCCCAGCATTTT. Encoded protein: CSARWSNQPQHF.

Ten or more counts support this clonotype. The CDR3 loop reads CAISERIQGRALNEQYF. CDR3 nucleotide sequence: TGTGCCATCAGTGAGCGAATCCAGGGGAGGGCCCTGAACGAGCAGTACTTC. The chain uses TRBV10-3 and TRBJ2-7; D might be TRBD2 (7 bases). V shed 2 bases and J shed 5 bases, with 22 bases lying between them. CDR1 and CDR2 from the germline V gene are ENHRY and SYGVKD. The CDR3 sequence is 17 residues long.

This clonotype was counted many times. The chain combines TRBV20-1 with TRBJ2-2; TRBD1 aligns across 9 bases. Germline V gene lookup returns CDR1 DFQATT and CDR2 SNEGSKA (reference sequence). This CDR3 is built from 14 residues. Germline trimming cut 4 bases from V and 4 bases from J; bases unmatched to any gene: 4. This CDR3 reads CSANRGPRTGELFF. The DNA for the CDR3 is TGCAGTGCTAACAGGGGGCCGCGCACCGGGGAGCTGTTTTTT.

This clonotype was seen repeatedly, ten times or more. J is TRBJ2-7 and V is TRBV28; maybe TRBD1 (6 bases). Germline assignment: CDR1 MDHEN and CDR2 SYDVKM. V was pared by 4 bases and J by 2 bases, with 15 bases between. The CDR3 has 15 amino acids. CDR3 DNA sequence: TGTGCCAGCAGTTCCATGACAGGCCTAGCCTACGAGCAGTACTTC. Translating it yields CASSSMTGLAYEQYF.

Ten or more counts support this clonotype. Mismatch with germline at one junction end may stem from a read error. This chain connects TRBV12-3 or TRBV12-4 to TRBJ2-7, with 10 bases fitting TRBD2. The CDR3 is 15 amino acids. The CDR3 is CASSLAGVTRYEQYF. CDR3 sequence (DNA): TGTGCCAGCAGTCTAGCGGGAGTGACCCGCTACGAGCAGTACTTC.

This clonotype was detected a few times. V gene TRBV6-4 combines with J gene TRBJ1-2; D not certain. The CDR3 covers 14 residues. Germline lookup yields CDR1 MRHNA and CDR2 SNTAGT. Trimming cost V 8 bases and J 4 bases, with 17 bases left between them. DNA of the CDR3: TGTGCCAGCTCCGACCTCTTGACTATCTATGGCTACACCTTC. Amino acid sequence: CASSDLLTIYGYTF.

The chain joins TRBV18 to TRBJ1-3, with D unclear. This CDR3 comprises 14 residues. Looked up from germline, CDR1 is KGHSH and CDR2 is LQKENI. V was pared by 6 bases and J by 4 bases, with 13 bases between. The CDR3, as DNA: TGTGCCAGCTCCACAACGGTGCGGGGAAACACCATATATTTT. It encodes CASSTTVRGNTIYF.